These 8 T cell receptor beta chains were all obtained from the same sample, sequenced in a study of shared clonotypes between healthy human individuals. Clones were read by immunoSEQ multiplex PCR, and TCRdb kept only the in-frame ones, dropping some. The table includes around 500,000 clones, approximately 79% detected once. The source material was PBMCs. All receptors come from a woman between 35 and 50 years old in good health. Some clones in this sample may be carry-over from other donors' samples.

This sequence joins TRBV19 and TRBJ2-2, with 8 bases fitting TRBD1. Per germline, CDR1 LNHDA and CDR2 SQIVND (reference sequence). The CDR3 loop spans 15 amino acids. V dropped 5 bases and J dropped 7; count of bases not matched to a gene: 9. CDR3 DNA: TGTGCCAGTAGTGCCTCAGGGGGCGCGCACGGGGAGCTGTTTTTT. Protein sequence: CASSASGGAHGELFF.

The chain has TRBV7-3 and TRBJ2-7, with unresolved D. The V gene lost 4 bases and the J gene lost 7 bases, with 14 bases spanning the gap. This CDR3 spans 13 amino acids. CDR1 and CDR2 (germline): SGHTA, FQGTGA. The CDR3 sequence: CASSSSPGGEQYF. The CDR3 coding sequence is TGTGCCAGCAGCTCCTCCCCCGGTGGGGAGCAGTACTTC.

The chain couples TRBV5-1 to TRBJ2-3; 7 nucleotides match TRBD2. V dropped 0 bases and J dropped 2; count of bases not matched to a gene: 3. The CDR3 spans 15 residues. The germline gives CDR1 SGHRS, CDR2 YFSETQ. The CDR3 loop is CASSLGTSFTDTQYF. The CDR3 DNA follows: TGCGCCAGCAGCTTGGGGACTAGTTTCACAGATACGCAGTATTTT.

This clone was counted at least ten times. The DNA of the CDR3 is TGTGCCACGGGGGTAGGGAGGGGAGATACGCAGTATTTT. Protein product: CATGVGRGDTQYF. The chain recombines TRBV7-2 with TRBJ2-3, with 7 bases identical to TRBD2. V lost 10 bases to trimming and J lost 5 bases; unmatched junction nucleotides: 9. Per germline, CDR1 SGHTA and CDR2 FQGNSA. There are 13 residues in the CDR3.

The chain uses TRBV18 and TRBJ2-1, with TRBD2 matching 14 bases. Germline V gene sequence: CDR1 KGHSH, CDR2 LQKENI. J lost 9 bases, V lost 8 bases, and 6 bases had no gene match. The CDR3 has 14 residues. CDR3 in DNA: TGTGCCAGCACGACTAGCGGGAGGGCCGGTGAGCAGTTCTTC. It is translated as CASTTSGRAGEQFF. The full variable domain, completed using reference TRBV18 and TRBJ2-1, is NAGVMQNPRHLVRRRGQEARLRCSPMKGHSHVYWYRQLPEEGLKFMVYLQKENIIDESGMPKERFSAEFPKEGPSILRIQQVVRGDSAAYFCASTTSGRAGEQFFGPGTRLTVL.

This clone was counted at least ten times. The same CDR3 is also encoded by other DNA sequences in this sample. The chain combines TRBV4-3 with TRBJ1-4; D gene uncertain. Germline lookup yields CDR1 LGHNA and CDR2 YSLEER. The V end was cut by 1 base, the J end by 2 bases, with 11 bases between. The CDR3 sequence is 16 residues long. The CDR3 reads CASSQGRVVTNEKLFF. CDR3 coding DNA: TGCGCCAGCAGCCAAGGTCGGGTCGTCACTAATGAAAAACTGTTTTTT.

J is TRBJ2-7 and V is TRBV10-3; the match to TRBD2 covers 11 bases. CDR1 ENHRY and CDR2 SYGVKD come from the germline V gene. The J segment lost 3 bases and the V segment lost 10 bases, leaving 8 bases of the junction unmatched. CDR3 length: 14 amino acids. The CDR3 bases are TGTGCCACCGTACAGGGGACTAGCGGCTACGAGCAGTACTTC. Its protein product is CATVQGTSGYEQYF.

This clone was counted only a few times. The chain has TRBV28 and TRBJ2-7; 15 bases align to TRBD2. The trim removed 8 bases at V and 6 bases at J, leaving 14 bases unmatched. CDR1 and CDR2 (germline): MDHEN, SYDVKM. The CDR3 runs to 17 residues. CDR3 region: CASGGLAGGPGGGEQYF. In DNA, the CDR3 is TGTGCCAGCGGCGGACTAGCGGGAGGGCCCGGGGGCGGCGAGCAGTACTTC. The full variable domain, rest sourced from reference TRBV28 and TRBJ2-7, is DVKVTQSSRYLVKRTGEKVFLECVQDMDHENMFWYRQDPGLGLRLIYFSYDVKMKEKGDIPEGYSVSREKKERFSLILESASTNQTSMYLCASGGLAGGPGGGEQYFGPGTRLTVT.